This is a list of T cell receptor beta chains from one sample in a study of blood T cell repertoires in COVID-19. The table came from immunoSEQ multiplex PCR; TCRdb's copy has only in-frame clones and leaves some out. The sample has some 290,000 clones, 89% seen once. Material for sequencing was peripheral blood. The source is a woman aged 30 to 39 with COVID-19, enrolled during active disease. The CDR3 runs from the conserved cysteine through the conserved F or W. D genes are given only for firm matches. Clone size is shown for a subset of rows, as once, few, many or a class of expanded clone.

CASTPGGINEQFF,TGCGCCAGCACCCCGGGAGGGATCAATGAGCAGTTCTTC,NA,TRBD2,TRBV5-1,TRBJ2-1
CASSSGGLGNQPQHF,TGTGCCAGCAGTTCGGGGGGGTTAGGCAATCAGCCCCAGCATTTT,once,NA,TRBV6-5,TRBJ1-5
CASSPRGTGELFF,TGTGCCAGCAGCCCCCGGGGGACCGGGGAGCTGTTTTTT,NA,NA,TRBV6-6,TRBJ2-2
CASRSPGFQNTEAFF,TGTGCCAGCAGATCCCCCGGTTTTCAGAACACTGAAGCTTTCTTT,NA,NA,TRBV6-6,TRBJ1-1
CASSRQVGAEAFF,TGTGCCAGCAGTCGACAGGTGGGGGCTGAAGCTTTCTTT,NA,NA,TRBV27,TRBJ1-1
CASTRRSGISTDTQYF,TGTGCCAGCACCAGAAGGAGCGGCATTAGCACAGATACGCAGTATTTT,NA,NA,TRBV27,TRBJ2-3
CASSPVTGKNQPQHF,TGTGCCAGCTCACCAGTTACAGGGAAGAATCAGCCCCAGCATTTT,NA,NA,TRBV18,TRBJ1-5
CASSTLRYRTSGSYEQYF,TGTGCCAGCAGTACCTTGAGGTATCGGACTAGCGGCTCCTACGAGCAGTACTTC,NA,TRBD2,TRBV27,TRBJ2-7
CASSQVTGDDELDGYTF,TGTGCCAGCAGCCAAGTTACCGGGGATGATGAGCTGGATGGCTACACCTTC,few,NA,TRBV4-2,TRBJ1-2
CSVGGTGPYTF,TGCAGCGTTGGGGGGACAGGGCCCTACACCTTC,NA,TRBD1,TRBV29-1,TRBJ1-2
CASIGTGGTDTQYF,TGTGCCAGCATAGGGACAGGGGGGACAGATACGCAGTATTTT,NA,TRBD1,TRBV5-6,TRBJ2-3
CASSQDSTGGLETQYF,TGTGCCAGCAGCCAAGATTCGACGGGGGGGCTAGAGACCCAGTACTTC,NA,TRBD2,TRBV4-2,TRBJ2-5
CASSSSDRDKLFF,TGTGCCAGCAGTTCCTCCGACAGGGATAAACTGTTTTTT,NA,TRBD1,TRBV28,TRBJ1-4
CASSFNRGDGANVLTF,TGTGCCAGCAGCTTTAACCGGGGGGATGGGGCCAACGTCCTGACTTTC,NA,TRBD2,TRBV5-4,TRBJ2-6
CASSPSAGGYTF,TGTGCCAGCTCACCATCGGCGGGCGGCTACACCTTC,NA,NA,TRBV18,TRBJ1-2
CASKPPGQGFYGYTF,TGTGCCAGTAAACCCCCGGGACAGGGCTTCTATGGCTACACCTTC,NA,TRBD1,TRBV19,TRBJ1-2
CASSSTPLTGGGQYF,TGCGCCAGCAGCTCGACCCCGTTGACAGGAGGAGGGCAGTATTTT,NA,NA,TRBV5-1,TRBJ2-3
CASSLGTSGNEQFF,TGCGCCAGCAGCTTAGGGACTAGCGGCAATGAGCAGTTCTTC,NA,TRBD2,TRBV4-1,TRBJ2-1
CASSFPNGYEQYF,TGTGCCAGCAGTTTCCCCAACGGCTACGAGCAGTACTTC,NA,NA,TRBV28,TRBJ2-7
CASSFGETYEQYF,TGTGCCAGCAGCTTTGGGGAGACCTACGAGCAGTACTTC,few,NA,TRBV5-5,TRBJ2-7
CAWSAGTTGELFF,TGTGCCTGGAGTGCCGGGACAACCGGGGAGCTGTTTTTT,NA,NA,TRBV30,TRBJ2-2
CASSLMDSNSPLHF,TGTGCCAGCAGTTTAATGGACAGCAATTCACCCCTCCACTTT,once,NA,TRBV28,TRBJ1-6
CASSFHPTTEAFF,TGTGCCAGCAGTTTTCACCCCACAACTGAAGCTTTCTTT,NA,NA,TRBV28,TRBJ1-1
CASSQVRDGHGELFF,TGTGCCAGCAGCCAAGTTCGAGATGGTCACGGGGAGCTGTTTTTT,NA,NA,TRBV3-1/TRBV3-2,TRBJ2-2
CAISPGTDGRGLFF,TGTGCCATCAGTCCCGGGACAGACGGTCGTGGACTGTTTTTT,once,TRBD1,TRBV10-3,TRBJ1-4
CASTSGTLGADTQYF,TGTGCCAGCACCTCCGGGACTTTGGGGGCAGATACGCAGTATTTT,NA,NA,TRBV5-6,TRBJ2-3
CASSPLISGGRSYEQYF,TGTGCCAGCAGCCCCTTAATTAGCGGGGGGAGGTCCTACGAGCAGTACTTC,NA,TRBD2,TRBV3-1/TRBV3-2,TRBJ2-7
CATSREAGFSETQYF,TGTGCCACCAGCAGAGAAGCAGGGTTCTCTGAGACCCAGTACTTC,NA,NA,TRBV15,TRBJ2-5
CASSIGVTSAGYEQYF,TGTGCCAGCAGCATTGGGGTGACTAGCGCGGGATACGAGCAGTACTTC,once,TRBD2,TRBV7-2,TRBJ2-7
CASSLSLAGTDTQYF,TGCGCCAGCAGCTTGTCTCTAGCGGGGACAGATACGCAGTATTTT,once,TRBD2,TRBV5-1,TRBJ2-3